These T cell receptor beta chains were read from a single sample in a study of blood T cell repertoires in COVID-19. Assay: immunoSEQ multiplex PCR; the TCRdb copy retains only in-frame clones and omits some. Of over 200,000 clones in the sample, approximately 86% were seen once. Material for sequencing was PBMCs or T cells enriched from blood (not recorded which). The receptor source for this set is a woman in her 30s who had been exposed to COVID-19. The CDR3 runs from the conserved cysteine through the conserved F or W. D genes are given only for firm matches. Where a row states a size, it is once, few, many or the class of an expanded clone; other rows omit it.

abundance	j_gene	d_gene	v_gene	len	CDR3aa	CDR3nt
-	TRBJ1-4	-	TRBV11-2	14	CASTLRTANEKLFF	TGTGCCAGCACCTTAAGGACAGCTAATGAAAAACTGTTTTTT
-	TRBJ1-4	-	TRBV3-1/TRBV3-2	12	CASSQVREKLFF	TGTGCCAGCAGCCAAGTGCGTGAAAAACTGTTTTTT
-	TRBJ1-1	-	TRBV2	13	CASTGSGWAEAFF	TGTGCCAGCACCGGCTCAGGGTGGGCTGAAGCTTTCTTT
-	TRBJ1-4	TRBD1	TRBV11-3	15	CASSPRTGTNEKLFF	TGTGCCAGCAGCCCCAGGACAGGGACTAATGAAAAACTGTTTTTT
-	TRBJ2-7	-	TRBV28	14	CASSPQTQNYEQYF	TGTGCCAGCAGTCCGCAGACACAGAACTACGAGCAGTACTTC
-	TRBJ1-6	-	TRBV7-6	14	CASSLGAGNSPLHF	TGTGCCAGCAGCTTAGGGGCAGGGAATTCACCCCTCCACTTT
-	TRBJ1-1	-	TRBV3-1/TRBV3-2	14	CASSQATVNTEAFF	TGTGCCAGCAGCCAAGCGACAGTAAACACTGAAGCTTTCTTT
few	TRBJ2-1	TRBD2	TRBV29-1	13	CSVEGLAADEQFF	TGCAGCGTTGAGGGGCTAGCGGCGGATGAGCAGTTCTTC
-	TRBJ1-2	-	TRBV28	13	CASNLLGAGGYTF	TGTGCCAGCAACCTGTTGGGGGCTGGTGGCTACACCTTC
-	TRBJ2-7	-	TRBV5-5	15	CASSSPGFPSYEQYF	TGTGCCAGCAGCTCCCCAGGGTTCCCCTCCTACGAGCAGTACTTC
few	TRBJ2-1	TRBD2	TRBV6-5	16	CASSYSLAGGHNEQFF	TGTGCCAGCAGTTACTCTCTAGCGGGGGGCCACAATGAGCAGTTCTTC
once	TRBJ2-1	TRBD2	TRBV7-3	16	CASSLRGEFGDNEQFF	TGTGCCAGCAGCTTACGGGGGGAATTTGGGGACAATGAGCAGTTCTTC
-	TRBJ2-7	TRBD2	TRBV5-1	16	CASSVAEGGPSYEQYF	TGCGCCAGCAGCGTGGCGGAGGGAGGGCCCTCCTACGAGCAGTACTTC
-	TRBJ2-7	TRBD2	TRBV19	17	CASSIAVGLAGTYEQYF	TGTGCCAGTAGTATAGCTGTCGGACTAGCGGGGACCTACGAGCAGTACTTC
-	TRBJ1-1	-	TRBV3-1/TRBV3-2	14	CASSQDWGVAEAFF	TGTGCCAGCAGCCAAGATTGGGGGGTGGCTGAAGCTTTCTTT
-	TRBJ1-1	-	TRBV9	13	CASSAIPGPEAFF	TGTGCCAGCAGCGCGATCCCTGGGCCTGAAGCTTTCTTT
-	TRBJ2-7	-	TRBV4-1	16	CASSQDTAVFPYEQYF	TGCGCCAGCAGCCAAGACACAGCCGTATTCCCCTACGAGCAGTACTTC
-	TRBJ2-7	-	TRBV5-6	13	CASSPDRQLEQYF	TGTGCCAGCAGCCCAGACAGGCAGCTCGAGCAGTACTTC
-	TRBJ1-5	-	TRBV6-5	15	CASSYSSRRNQPQHF	TGTGCCAGCAGTTACTCGAGTAGGAGGAATCAGCCCCAGCATTTT
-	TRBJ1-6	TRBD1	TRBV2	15	CASSDEVQGNSPLHF	TGTGCCAGCAGTGATGAGGTACAGGGGAATTCACCCCTCCACTTT
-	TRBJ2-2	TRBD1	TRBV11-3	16	CASSSTGTGDTGELFF	TGTGCCAGCAGCTCGACCGGGACAGGGGATACCGGGGAGCTGTTTTTT
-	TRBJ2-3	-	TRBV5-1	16	CASSPAQGGRTDTQYF	TGCGCCAGCAGTCCTGCGCAGGGCGGACGCACAGATACGCAGTATTTT
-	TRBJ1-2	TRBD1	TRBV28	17	CASSPIWGTGSVYGYTF	TGTGCCAGCAGTCCGATCTGGGGGACAGGGTCTGTCTATGGCTACACCTTC
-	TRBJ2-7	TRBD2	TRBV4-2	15	CASSRGLAGSYEQYF	TGTGCCAGCAGCCGGGGACTAGCGGGATCCTACGAGCAGTACTTC
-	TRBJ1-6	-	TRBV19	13	CASSPGSNSPLHF	TGTGCCAGTAGCCCTGGGAGTAATTCACCCCTCCACTTT
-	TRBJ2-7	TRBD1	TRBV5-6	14	CASSLGQAIREQYF	TGTGCCAGCAGCCTGGGACAGGCCATCAGGGAGCAGTACTTC
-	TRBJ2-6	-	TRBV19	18	CASRPGGVFDSGANVLTF	TGTGCCAGTAGACCGGGCGGGGTATTCGACTCTGGGGCCAACGTCCTGACTTTC
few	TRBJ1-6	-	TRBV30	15	CAWSVVGAGNSPLHF	TGTGCCTGGAGCGTAGTCGGAGCGGGTAATTCACCCCTCCACTTT
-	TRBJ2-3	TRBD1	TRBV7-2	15	CASSPPGQGVFTQYF	TGTGCCAGCAGCCCACCGGGACAGGGGGTATTTACGCAGTATTTT